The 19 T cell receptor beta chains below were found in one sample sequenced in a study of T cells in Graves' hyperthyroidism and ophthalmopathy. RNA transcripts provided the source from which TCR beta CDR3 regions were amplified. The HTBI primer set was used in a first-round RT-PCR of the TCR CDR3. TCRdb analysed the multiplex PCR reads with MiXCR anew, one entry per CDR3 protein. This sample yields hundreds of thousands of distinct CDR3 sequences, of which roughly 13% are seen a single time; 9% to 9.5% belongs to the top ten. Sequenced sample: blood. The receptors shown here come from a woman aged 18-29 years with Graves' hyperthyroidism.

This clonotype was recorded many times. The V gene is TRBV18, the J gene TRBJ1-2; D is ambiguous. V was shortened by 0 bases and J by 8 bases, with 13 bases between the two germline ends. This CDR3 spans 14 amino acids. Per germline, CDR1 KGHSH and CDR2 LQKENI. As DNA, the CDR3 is TGTGCCAGCTCACCACCTGACCGACTAAGCGGCTACACCTTC. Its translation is CASSPPDRLSGYTF.

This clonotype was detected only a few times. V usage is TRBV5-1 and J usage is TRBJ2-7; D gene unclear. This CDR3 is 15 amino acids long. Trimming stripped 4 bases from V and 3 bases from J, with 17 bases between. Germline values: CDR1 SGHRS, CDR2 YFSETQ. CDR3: CASSKYPLGRYEQYF. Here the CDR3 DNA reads TGCGCCAGCAGCAAATACCCACTTGGGCGCTACGAGCAGTACTTC.

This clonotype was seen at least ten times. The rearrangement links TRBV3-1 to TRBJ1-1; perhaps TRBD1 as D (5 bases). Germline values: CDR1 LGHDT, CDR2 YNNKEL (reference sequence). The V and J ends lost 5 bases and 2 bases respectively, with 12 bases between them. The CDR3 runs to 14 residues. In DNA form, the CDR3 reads TGTGCCAGCAGCTGGGGGTCCCTTAACACTGAAGCTTTCTTT. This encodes CASSWGSLNTEAFF. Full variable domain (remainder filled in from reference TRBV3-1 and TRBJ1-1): DTAVSQTPKYLVTQMGNDKSIKCEQNLGHDTMYWYKQDSKKFLKIMFSYNNKELIINETVPNRFSPKSPDKAHLNLHINSLELGDSAVYFCASSWGSLNTEAFFGQGTRLTVV.

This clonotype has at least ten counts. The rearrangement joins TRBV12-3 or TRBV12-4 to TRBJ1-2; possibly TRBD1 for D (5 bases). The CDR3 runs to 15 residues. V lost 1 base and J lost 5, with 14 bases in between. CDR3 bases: TGTGCCAGCAGTTTAGGGGCCGGGGGAACATATGGCTACACCTTC. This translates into CASSLGAGGTYGYTF.

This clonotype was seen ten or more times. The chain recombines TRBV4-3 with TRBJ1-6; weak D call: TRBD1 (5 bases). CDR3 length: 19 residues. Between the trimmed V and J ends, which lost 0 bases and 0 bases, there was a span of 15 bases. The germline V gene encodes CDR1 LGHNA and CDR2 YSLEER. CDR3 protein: CASSQDPLRGYSYNSPLHF. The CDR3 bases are TGCGCCAGCAGCCAAGACCCCTTGAGGGGCTACTCCTATAATTCACCCCTCCACTTT.

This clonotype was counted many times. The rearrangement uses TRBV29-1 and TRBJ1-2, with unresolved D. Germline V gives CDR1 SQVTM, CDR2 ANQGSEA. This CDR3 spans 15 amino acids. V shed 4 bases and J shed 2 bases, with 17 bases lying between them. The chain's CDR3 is CSVGPRPTSNYGYTF. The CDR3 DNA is TGCAGCGTTGGTCCGAGGCCTACTTCGAACTATGGCTACACCTTC.

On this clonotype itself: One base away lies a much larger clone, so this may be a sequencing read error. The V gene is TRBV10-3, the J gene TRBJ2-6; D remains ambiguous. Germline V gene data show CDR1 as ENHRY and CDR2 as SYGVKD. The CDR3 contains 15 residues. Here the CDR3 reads CAVSDEEPGANVLTF. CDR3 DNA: TGTGCCGTCAGTGATGAGGAACCTGGGGCCAACGTCCTGACTTTC.

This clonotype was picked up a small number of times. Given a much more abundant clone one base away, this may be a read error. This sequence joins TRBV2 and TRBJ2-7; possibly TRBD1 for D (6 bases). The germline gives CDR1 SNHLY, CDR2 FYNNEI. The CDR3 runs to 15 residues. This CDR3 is CVSSEAIRGPYEQYF. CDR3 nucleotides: TGTGTCAGCAGTGAAGCAATCAGGGGTCCCTACGAGCAGTACTTC.

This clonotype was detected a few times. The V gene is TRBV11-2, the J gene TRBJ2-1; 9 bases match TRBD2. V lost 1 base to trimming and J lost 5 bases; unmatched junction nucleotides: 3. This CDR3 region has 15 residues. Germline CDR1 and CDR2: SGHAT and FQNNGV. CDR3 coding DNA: TGTGCCAGCAGCTTAGTTGCGGGGGGGCACAATGAGCAGTTCTTC. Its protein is CASSLVAGGHNEQFF.

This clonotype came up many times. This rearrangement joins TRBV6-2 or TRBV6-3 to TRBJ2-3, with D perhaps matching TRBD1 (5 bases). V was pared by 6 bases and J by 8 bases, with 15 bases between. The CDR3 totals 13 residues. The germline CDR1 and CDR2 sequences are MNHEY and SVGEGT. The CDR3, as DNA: TGTGCCAGCAGCCACCCAGGGCTAAGTACGCAGTATTTT. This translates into CASSHPGLSTQYF.

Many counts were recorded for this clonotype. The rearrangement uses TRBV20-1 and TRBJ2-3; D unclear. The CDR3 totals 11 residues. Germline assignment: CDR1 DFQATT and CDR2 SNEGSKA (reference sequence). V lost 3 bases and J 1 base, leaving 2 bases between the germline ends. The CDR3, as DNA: TGCAGTGCTAGCGGCACAGATACGCAGTATTTT. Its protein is CSASGTDTQYF.

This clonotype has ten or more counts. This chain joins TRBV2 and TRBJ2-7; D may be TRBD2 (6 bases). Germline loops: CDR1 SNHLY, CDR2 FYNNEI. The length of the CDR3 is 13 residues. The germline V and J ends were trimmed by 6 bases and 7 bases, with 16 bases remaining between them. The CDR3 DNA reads TGTGCCAGCAGACCCGACAGAGCGGGTGAGCAGTACTTC. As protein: CASRPDRAGEQYF.

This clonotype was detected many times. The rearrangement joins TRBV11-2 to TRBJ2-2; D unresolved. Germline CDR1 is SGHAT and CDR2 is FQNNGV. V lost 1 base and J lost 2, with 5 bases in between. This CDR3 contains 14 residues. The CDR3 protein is CASSLAFNTGELFF. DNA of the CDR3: TGTGCCAGCAGCTTAGCTTTCAACACCGGGGAGCTGTTTTTT.

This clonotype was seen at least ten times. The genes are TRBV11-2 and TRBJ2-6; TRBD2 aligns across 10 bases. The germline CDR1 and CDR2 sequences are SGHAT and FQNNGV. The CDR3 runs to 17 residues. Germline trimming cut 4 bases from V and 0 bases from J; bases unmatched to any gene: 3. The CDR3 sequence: CASSSSGRLSGANVLTF. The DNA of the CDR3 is TGTGCCAGCAGCTCTAGCGGGAGACTCTCTGGGGCCAACGTCCTGACTTTC.

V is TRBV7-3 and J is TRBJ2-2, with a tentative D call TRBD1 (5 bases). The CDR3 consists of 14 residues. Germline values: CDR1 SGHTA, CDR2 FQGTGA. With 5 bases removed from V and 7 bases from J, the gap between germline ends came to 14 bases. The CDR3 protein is CASSVFQGSGELFF. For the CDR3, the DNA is TGTGCCAGCAGCGTATTTCAGGGAAGCGGGGAGCTGTTTTTT.

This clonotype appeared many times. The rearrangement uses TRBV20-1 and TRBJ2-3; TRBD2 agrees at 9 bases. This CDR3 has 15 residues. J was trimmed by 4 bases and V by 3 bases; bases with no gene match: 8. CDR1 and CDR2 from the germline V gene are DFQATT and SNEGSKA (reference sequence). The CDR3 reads CSASSGSEGSDTQYF. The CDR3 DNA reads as TGCAGTGCTAGTAGCGGGAGCGAGGGGTCAGATACGCAGTATTTT.

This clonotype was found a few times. The CDR3 loop reads CSARDQSRGSWGAFF. The CDR3 DNA reads as TGCAGTGCTAGGGACCAATCTCGGGGCTCCTGGGGAGCTTTCTTT. J is TRBJ1-1 and V is TRBV20-1; tentative D call: TRBD1 (5 bases). Germline CDR1 is DFQATT and CDR2 is SNEGSKA (reference sequence). The CDR3 has 15 residues. V lost 3 bases and J 10 bases, leaving 24 bases between the germline ends.

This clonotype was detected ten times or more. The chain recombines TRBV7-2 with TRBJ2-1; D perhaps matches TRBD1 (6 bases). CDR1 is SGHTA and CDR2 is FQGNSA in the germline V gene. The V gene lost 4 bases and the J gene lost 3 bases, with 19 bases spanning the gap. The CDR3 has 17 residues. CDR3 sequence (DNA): TGTGCCAGCAGCTGGGAAATCGACAGGTATATCTACAATGAGCAGTTCTTC. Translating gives CASSWEIDRYIYNEQFF.

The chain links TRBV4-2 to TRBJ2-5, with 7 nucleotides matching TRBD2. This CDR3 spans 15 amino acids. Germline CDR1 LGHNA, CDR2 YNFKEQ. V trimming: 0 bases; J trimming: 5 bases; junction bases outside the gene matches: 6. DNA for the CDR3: TGTGCCAGCAGCCAAGAGGCTAGCGGCTTGGAGACCCAGTACTTC. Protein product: CASSQEASGLETQYF.